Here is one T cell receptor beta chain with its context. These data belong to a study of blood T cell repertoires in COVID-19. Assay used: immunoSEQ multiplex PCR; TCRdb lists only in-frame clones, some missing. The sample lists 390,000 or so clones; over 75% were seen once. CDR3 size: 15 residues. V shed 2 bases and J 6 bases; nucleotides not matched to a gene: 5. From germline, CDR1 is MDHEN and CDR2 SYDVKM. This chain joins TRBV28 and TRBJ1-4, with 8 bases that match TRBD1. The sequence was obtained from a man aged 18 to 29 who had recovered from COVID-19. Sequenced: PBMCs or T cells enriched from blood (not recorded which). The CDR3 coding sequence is TGTGCCAGCAGTTTAGATCAGGGGGCGGATGAAAAACTGTTTTTT. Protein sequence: CASSLDQGADEKLFF.